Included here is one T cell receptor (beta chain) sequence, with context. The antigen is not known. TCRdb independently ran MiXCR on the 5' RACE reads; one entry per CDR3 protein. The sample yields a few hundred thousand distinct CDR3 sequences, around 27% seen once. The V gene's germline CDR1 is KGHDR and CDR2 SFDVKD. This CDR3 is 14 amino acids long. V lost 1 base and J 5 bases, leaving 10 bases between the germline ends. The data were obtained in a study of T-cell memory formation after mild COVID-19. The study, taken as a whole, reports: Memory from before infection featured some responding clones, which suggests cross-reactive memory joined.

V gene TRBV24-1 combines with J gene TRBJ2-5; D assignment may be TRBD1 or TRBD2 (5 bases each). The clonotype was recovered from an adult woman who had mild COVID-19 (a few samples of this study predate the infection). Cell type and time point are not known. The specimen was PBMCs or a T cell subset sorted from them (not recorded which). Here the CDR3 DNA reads TGTGCCACCAGTGATTTTGGGGGAGCGGAGACCCAGTACTTC. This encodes CATSDFGGAETQYF.